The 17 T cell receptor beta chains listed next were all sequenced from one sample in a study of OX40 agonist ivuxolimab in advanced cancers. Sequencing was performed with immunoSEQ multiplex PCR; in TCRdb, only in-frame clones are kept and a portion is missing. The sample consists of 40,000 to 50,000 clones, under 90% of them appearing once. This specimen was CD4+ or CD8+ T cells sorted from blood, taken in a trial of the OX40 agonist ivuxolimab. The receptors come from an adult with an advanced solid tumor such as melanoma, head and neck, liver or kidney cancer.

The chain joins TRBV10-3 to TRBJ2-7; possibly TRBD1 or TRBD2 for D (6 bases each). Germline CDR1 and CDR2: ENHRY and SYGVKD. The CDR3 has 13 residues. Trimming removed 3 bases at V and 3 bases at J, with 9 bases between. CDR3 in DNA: TGTGCCATCAGTGAAAAGGGGGGCTACGAGCAGTACTTC. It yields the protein CAISEKGGYEQYF.

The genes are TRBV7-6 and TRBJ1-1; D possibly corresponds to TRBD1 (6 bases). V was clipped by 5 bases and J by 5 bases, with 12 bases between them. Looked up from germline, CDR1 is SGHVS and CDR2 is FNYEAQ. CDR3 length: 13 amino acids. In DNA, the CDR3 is TGTGCCAGCAGCACCTACAGGGAGACTGAAGCTTTCTTT. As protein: CASSTYRETEAFF.

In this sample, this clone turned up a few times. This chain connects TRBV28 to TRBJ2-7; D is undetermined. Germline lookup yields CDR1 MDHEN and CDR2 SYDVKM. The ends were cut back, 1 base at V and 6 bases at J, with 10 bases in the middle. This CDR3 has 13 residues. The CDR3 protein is CASSLYALPEQYF. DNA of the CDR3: TGTGCCAGCAGTTTATACGCTCTCCCCGAGCAGTACTTC.

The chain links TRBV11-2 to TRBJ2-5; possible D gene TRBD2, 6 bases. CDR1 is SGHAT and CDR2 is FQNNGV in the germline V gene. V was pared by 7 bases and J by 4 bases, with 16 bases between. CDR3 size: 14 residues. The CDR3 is CASTLWRGRETQYF. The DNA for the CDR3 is TGTGCCAGCACCCTTTGGCGGGGAAGAGAGACCCAGTACTTC.

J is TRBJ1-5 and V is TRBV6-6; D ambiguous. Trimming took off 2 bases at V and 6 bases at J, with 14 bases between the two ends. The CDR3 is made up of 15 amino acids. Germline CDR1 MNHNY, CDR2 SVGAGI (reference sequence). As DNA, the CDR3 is TGTGCCAGCAGTTACGACCGAGGCATGGGTCAGCCCCAGCATTTT. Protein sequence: CASSYDRGMGQPQHF.

DNA for the CDR3: TGTGCCAGCTCACCTAGGCAGTCTCAAGGAGGGGAGACCCAGTACTTC. Encoded protein: CASSPRQSQGGETQYF. J is TRBJ2-5 and V is TRBV18, with D possibly TRBD2 on 6 matching bases. The CDR3 has 16 residues. V was shortened by 3 bases and J by 5 bases, with 19 bases between the two germline ends. CDR1 and CDR2 from the germline V gene are KGHSH and LQKENI.

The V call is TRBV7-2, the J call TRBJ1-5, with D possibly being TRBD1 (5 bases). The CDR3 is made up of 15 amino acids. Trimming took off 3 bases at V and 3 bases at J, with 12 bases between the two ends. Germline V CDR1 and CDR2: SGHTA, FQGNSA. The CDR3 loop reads CASSFAGGYNQPQHF. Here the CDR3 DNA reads TGTGCCAGCAGCTTTGCGGGGGGATACAATCAGCCCCAGCATTTT.

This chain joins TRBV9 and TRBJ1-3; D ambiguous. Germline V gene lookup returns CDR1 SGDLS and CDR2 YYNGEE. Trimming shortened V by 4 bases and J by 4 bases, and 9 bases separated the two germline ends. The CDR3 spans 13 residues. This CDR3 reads CASSSTWGNTIYF. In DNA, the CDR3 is TGTGCCAGCAGCTCGACTTGGGGAAACACCATATATTTT. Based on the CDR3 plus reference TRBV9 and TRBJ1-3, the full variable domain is DSGVTQTPKHLITATGQRVTLRCSPRSGDLSVYWYQQSLDQGLQFLIQYYNGEERAKGNILERFSAQQFPDLHSELNLSSLELGDSALYFCASSSTWGNTIYFGEGSWLTVV.

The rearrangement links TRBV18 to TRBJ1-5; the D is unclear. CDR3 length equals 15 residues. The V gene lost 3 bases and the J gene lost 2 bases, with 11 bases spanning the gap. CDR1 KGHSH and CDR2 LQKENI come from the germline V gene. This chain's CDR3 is CASSPGREGNQPQHF. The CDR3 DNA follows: TGTGCCAGCTCACCCGGGAGGGAGGGCAATCAGCCCCAGCATTTT.

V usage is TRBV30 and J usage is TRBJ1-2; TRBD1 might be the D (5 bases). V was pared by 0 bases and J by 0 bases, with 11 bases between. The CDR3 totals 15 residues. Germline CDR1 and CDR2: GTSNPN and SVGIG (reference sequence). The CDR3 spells CAWSVARTTNYGYTF. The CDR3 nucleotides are TGTGCCTGGAGTGTAGCTAGGACAACTAACTATGGCTACACCTTC.

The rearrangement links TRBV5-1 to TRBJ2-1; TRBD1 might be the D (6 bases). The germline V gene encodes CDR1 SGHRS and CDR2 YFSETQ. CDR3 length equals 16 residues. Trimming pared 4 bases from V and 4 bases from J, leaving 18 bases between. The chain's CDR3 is CASSTTGYGSYNEQFF. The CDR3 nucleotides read TGCGCCAGCAGCACTACAGGGTATGGAAGTTACAATGAGCAGTTCTTC.

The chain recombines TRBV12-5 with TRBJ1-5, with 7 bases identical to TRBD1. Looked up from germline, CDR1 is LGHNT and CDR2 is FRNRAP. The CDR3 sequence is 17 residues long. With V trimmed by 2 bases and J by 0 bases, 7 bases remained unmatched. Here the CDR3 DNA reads TGTGCTAGTGGTTTGTCACCGACAGGGTATAGCAATCAGCCCCAGCATTTT. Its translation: CASGLSPTGYSNQPQHF.

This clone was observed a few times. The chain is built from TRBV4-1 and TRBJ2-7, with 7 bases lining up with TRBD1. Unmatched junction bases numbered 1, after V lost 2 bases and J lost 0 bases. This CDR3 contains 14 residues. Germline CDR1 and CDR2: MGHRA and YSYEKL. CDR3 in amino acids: CASSQRQGSYEQYF. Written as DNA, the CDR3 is TGCGCCAGCAGCCAAAGACAGGGCTCCTACGAGCAGTACTTC.

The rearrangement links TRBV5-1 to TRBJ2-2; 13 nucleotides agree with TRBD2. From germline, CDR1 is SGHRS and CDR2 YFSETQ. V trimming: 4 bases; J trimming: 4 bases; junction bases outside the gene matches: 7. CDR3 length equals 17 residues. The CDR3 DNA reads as TGCGCCAGCAGCATGACTAGCGGGGGGCCGGGCACCGGGGAGCTGTTTTTT. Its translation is CASSMTSGGPGTGELFF. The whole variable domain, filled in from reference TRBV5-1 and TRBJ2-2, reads KAGVTQTPRYLIKTRGQQVTLSCSPISGHRSVSWYQQTPGQGLQFLFEYFSETQRNKGNFPGRFSGRQFSNSRSEMNVSTLELGDSALYLCASSMTSGGPGTGELFFGEGSRLTVL.

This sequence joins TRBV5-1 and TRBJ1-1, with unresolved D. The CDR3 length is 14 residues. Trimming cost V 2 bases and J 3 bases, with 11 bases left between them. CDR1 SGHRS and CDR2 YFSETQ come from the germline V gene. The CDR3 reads CASSLASTDTEAFF. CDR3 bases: TGCGCCAGCAGCTTAGCCTCCACGGACACTGAAGCTTTCTTT.

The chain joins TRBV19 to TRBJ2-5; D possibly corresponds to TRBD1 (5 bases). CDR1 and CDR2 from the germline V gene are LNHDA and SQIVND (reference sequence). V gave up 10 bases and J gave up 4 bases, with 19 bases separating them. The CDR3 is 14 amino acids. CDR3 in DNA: TGTGCCACTGGCCAGGGAAGGGAAGGAGAGACCCAGTACTTC. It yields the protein CATGQGREGETQYF. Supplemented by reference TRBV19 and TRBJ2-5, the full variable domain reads DGGITQSPKYLFRKEGQNVTLSCEQNLNHDAMYWYRQDPGQGLRLIYYSQIVNDFQKGDIAEGYSVSREKKESFPLTVTSAQKNPTAFYLCATGQGREGETQYFGPGTRLLVL.

This CDR3 is CASSVNRVTEAFF. In nucleotides, the CDR3 is TGTGCCAGTAGTGTAAACAGGGTCACTGAAGCTTTCTTT. This chain uses TRBV19 with TRBJ1-1, with D maybe TRBD1 (6 bases). The germline V and J ends were trimmed by 5 bases and 4 bases, with 11 bases remaining between them. The germline CDR1 and CDR2 sequences are LNHDA and SQIVND (reference sequence). The CDR3 covers 13 residues.